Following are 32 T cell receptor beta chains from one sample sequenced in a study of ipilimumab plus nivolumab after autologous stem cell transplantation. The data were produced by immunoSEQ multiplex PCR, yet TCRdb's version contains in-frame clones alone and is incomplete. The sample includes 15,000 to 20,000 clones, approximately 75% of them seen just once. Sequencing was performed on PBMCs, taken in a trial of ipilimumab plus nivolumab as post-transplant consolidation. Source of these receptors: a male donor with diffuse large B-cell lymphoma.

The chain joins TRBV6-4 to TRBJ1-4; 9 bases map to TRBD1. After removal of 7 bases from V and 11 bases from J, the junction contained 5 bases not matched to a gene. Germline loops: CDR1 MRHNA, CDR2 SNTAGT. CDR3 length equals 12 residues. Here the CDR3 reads CASKGTGRKLFF. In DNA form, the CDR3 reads TGTGCCAGCAAAGGGACAGGGAGGAAACTGTTTTTT.

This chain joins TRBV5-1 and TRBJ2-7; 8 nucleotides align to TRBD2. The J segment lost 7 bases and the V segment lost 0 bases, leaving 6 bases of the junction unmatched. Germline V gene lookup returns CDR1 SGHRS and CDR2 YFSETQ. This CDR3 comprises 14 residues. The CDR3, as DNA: TGCGCCAGCAGCTTGGGAGCGGGGGCTCATGAGCAGTACTTC. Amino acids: CASSLGAGAHEQYF.

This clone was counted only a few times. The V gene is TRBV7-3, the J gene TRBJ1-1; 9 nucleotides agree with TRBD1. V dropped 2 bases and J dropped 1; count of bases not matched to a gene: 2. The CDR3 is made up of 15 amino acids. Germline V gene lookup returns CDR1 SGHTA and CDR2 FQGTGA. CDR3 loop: CASSLWGQGNTEAFF. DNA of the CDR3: TGTGCCAGCAGCTTATGGGGACAGGGGAACACTGAAGCTTTCTTT.

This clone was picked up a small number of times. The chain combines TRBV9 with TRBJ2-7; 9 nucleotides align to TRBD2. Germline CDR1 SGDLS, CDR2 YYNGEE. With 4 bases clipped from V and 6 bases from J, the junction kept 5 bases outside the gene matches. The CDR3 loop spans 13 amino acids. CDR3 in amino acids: CASSPGTSFEQYF. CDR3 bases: TGTGCCAGCAGCCCAGGGACTAGCTTCGAGCAGTACTTC.

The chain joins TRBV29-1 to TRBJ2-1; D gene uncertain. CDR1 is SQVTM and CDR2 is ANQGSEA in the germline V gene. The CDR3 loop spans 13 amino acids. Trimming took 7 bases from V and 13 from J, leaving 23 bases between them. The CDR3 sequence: CSENRVNSLEQFF. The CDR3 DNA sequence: TGCAGCGAAAACCGAGTAAACAGTCTTGAACAGTTCTTC.

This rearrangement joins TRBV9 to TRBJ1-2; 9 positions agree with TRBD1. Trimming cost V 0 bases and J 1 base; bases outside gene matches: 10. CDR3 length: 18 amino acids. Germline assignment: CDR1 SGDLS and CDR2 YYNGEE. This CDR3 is CASSVARDRVVGNYGYTF. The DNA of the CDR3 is TGTGCCAGCAGCGTAGCCCGGGACAGGGTCGTAGGTAACTATGGCTACACCTTC. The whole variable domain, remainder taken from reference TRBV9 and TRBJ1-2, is DSGVTQTPKHLITATGQRVTLRCSPRSGDLSVYWYQQSLDQGLQFLIQYYNGEERAKGNILERFSAQQFPDLHSELNLSSLELGDSALYFCASSVARDRVVGNYGYTFGSGTRLTVV.

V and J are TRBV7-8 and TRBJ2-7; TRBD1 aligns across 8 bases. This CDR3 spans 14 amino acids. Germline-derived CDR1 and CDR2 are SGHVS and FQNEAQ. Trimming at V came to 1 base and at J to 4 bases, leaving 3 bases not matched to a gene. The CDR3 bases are TGTGCCAGCAGCTTAGGGACAGGGACGTACGAGCAGTACTTC. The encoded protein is CASSLGTGTYEQYF.

The CDR3 region has the DNA TGTGCCAGCATTAGAAGCCGGGACAGGGGGGCAGATACGCAGTATTTT. Protein: CASIRSRDRGADTQYF. The J gene is TRBJ2-3, the V gene TRBV2; 11 nucleotides align to TRBD1. The CDR3 length is 16 residues. Germline values: CDR1 SNHLY, CDR2 FYNNEI. V lost 7 bases and J lost 4; bases outside the gene matches: 10.

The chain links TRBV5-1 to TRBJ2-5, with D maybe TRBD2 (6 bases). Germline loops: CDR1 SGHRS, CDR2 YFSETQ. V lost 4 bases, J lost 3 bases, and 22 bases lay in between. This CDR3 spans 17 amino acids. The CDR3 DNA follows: TGCGCCAGCAGCGATACCATACTAGCCTTGGGGGAAGAGACCCAGTACTTC. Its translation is CASSDTILALGEETQYF.

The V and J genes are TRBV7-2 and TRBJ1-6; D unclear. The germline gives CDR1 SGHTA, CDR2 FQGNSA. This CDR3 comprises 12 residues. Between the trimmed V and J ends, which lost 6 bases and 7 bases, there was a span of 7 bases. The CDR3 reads CASRAGNSPLHF. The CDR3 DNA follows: TGTGCCAGCAGGGCGGGAAATTCACCCCTCCACTTT.

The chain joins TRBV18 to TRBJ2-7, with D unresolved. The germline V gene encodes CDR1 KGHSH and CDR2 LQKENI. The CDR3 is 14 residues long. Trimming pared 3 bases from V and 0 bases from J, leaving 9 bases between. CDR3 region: CASSPFRSSYEQYF. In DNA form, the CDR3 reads TGTGCCAGCTCACCCTTCCGTAGCTCCTACGAGCAGTACTTC.

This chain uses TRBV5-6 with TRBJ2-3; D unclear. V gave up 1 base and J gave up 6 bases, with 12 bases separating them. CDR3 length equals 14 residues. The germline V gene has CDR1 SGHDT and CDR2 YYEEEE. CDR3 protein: CASSLRSRADTQYF. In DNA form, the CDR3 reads TGTGCCAGCAGCTTGAGGTCGAGAGCTGATACGCAGTATTTT.

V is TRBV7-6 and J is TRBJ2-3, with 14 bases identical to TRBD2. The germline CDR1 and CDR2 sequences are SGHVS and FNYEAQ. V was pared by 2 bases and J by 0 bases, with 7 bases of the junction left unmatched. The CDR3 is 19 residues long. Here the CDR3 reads CASSLSGTSGGPSTDTQYF. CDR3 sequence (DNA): TGTGCCAGCAGCTTATCCGGGACTAGCGGGGGCCCTAGCACAGATACGCAGTATTTT.

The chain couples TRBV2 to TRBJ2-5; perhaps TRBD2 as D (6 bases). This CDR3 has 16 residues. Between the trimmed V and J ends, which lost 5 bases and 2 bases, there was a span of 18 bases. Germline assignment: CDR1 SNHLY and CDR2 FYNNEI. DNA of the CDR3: TGTGCCAGCAGTAAACCGGGACTTCGGGTACAAGAGACCCAGTACTTC. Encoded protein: CASSKPGLRVQETQYF.

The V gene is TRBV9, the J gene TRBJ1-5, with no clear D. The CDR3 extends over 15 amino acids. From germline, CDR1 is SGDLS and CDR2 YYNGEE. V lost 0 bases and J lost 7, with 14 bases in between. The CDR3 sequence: CASSVGVGRGQPQHF. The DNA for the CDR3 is TGTGCCAGCAGCGTAGGTGTAGGGCGAGGGCAGCCCCAGCATTTT.

CDR3 region: CASSLNRDSFDTQYF. CDR3 DNA: TGTGCCAGCAGCTTGAACCGGGACTCCTTTGATACGCAGTATTTT. The J gene is TRBJ2-3, the V gene TRBV7-2; maybe TRBD2 (6 bases). The CDR3 is 15 amino acids. The ends were cut back, 3 bases at V and 6 bases at J, with 16 bases in the middle. Looked up from germline, CDR1 is SGHTA and CDR2 is FQGNSA.

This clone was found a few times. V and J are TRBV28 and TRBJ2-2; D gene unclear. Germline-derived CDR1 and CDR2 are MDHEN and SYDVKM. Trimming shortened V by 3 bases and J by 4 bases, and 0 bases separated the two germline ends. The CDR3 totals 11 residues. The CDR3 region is CASSFTGELFF. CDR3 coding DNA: TGTGCCAGCAGTTTCACCGGGGAGCTGTTTTTT.

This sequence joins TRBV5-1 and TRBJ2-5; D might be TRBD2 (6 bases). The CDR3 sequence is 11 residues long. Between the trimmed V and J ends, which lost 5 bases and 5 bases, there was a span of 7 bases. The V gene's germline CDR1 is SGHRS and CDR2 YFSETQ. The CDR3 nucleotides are TGCGCCAGCAGACGGGAGGAGACCCAGTACTTC. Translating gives CASRREETQYF.

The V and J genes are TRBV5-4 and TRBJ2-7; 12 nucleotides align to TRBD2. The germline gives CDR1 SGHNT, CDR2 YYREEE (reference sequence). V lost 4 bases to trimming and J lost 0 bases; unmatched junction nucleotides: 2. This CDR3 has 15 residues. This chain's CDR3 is CASSPTSGGSYEQYF. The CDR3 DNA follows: TGTGCCAGCAGCCCGACTAGCGGGGGCTCCTACGAGCAGTACTTC.

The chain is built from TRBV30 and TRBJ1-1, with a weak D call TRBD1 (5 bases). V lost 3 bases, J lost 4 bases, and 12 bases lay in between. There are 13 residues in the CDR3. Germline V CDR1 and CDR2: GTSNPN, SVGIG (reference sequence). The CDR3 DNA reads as TGTGCCTGGAGCGGGGGATTTGTCACTGAAGCTTTCTTT. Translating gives CAWSGGFVTEAFF. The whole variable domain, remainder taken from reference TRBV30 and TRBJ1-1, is SQTIHQWPATLVQPVGSPLSLECTVEGTSNPNLYWYRQAAGRGLQLLFYSVGIGQISSEVPQNLSASRPQDRQFILSSKKLLLSDSGFYLCAWSGGFVTEAFFGQGTRLTVV.

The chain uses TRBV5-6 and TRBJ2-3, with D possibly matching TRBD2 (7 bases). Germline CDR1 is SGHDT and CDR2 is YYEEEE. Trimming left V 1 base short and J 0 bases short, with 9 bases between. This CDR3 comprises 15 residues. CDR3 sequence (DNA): TGTGCCAGCAGCTTGAGGGGGGGAAGCACAGATACGCAGTATTTT. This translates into CASSLRGGSTDTQYF. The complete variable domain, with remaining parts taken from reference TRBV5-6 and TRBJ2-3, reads DAGVTQSPTHLIKTRGQQVTLRCSPKSGHDTVSWYQQALGQGPQFIFQYYEEEERQRGNFPDRFSGHQFPNYSSELNVNALLLGDSALYLCASSLRGGSTDTQYFGPGTRLTVL.

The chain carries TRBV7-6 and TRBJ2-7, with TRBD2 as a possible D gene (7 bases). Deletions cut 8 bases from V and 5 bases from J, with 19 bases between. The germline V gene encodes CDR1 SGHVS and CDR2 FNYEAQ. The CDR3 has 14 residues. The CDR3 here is CASSEGGLVHEQYF. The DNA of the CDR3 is TGTGCCAGCTCGGAGGGGGGGCTGGTCCACGAGCAGTACTTC.

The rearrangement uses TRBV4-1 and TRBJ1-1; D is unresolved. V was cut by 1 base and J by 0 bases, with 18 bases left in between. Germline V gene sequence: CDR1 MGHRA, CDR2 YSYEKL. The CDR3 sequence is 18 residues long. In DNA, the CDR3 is TGCGCCAGCAGCCAAGGTTCGATTTTCTCACCGCTGAACACTGAAGCTTTCTTT. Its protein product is CASSQGSIFSPLNTEAFF.

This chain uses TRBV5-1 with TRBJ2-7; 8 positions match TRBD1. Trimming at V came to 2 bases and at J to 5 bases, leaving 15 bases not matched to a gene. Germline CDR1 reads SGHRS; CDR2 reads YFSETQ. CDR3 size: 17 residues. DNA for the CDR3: TGCGCCAGCAGCTTTTCACGGACAGGGTCTCGTAACGACGAGCAGTACTTC. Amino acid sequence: CASSFSRTGSRNDEQYF.

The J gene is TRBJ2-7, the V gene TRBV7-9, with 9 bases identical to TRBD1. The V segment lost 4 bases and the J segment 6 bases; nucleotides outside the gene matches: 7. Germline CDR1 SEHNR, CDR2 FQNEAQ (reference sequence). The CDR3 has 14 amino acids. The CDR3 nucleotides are TGTGCCAGCAGCTCCGGGACAGGGATCTCCGAGCAGTACTTC. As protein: CASSSGTGISEQYF.

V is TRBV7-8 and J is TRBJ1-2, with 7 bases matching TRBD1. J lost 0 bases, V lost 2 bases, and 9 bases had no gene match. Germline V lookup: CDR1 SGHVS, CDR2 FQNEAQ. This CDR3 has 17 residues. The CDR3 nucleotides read TGTGCCAGCAGCTTAAGGGGGCAGGCCCCAGCTAACTATGGCTACACCTTC. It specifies CASSLRGQAPANYGYTF.

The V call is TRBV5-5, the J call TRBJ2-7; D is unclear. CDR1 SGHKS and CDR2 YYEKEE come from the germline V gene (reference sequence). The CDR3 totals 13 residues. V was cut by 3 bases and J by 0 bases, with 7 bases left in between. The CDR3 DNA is TGTGCCAGCAGCTCGACAATCTCCTACGAGCAGTACTTC. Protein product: CASSSTISYEQYF.

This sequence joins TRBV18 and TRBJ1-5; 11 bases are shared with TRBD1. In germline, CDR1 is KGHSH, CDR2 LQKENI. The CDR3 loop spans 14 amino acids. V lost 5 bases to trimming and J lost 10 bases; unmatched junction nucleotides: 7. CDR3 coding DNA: TGTGCCAGCTCAGGGACAGGGGGTTGGAATCCCCAGCATTTT. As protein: CASSGTGGWNPQHF.

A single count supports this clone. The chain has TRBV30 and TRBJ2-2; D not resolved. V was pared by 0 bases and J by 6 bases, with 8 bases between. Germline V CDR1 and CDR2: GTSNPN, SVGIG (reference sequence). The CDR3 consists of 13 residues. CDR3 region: CAWSVIWAGELFF. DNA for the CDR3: TGTGCCTGGAGTGTTATATGGGCCGGGGAGCTGTTTTTT.

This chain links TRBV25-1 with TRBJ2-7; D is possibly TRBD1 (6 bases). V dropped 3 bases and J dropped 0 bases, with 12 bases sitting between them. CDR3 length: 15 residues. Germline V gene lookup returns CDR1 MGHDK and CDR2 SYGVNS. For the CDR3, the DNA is TGTGCCAGCAGTGAGGCCGGGACATCCTCCTACGAGCAGTACTTC. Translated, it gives CASSEAGTSSYEQYF.

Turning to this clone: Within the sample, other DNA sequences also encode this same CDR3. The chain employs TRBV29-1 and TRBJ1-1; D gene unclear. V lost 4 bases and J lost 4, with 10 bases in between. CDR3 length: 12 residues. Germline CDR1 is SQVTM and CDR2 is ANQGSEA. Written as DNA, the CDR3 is TGCAGCGTTGGACGGGGTGGCACTGAAGCTTTCTTT. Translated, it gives CSVGRGGTEAFF. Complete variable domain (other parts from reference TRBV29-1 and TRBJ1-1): SAVISQKPSRDICQRGTSLTIQCQVDSQVTMMFWYRQQPGQSLTLIATANQGSEATYESGFVIDKFPISRPNLTFSTLTVSNMSPEDSSIYLCSVGRGGTEAFFGQGTRLTVV.

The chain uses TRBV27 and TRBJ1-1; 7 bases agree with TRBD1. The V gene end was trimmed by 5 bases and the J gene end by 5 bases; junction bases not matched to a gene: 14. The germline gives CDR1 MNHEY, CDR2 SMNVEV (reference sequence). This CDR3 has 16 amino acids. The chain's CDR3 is CASSRLSVRGQTEAFF. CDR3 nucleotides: TGTGCCAGCAGTCGACTCTCAGTAAGGGGGCAAACTGAAGCTTTCTTT.